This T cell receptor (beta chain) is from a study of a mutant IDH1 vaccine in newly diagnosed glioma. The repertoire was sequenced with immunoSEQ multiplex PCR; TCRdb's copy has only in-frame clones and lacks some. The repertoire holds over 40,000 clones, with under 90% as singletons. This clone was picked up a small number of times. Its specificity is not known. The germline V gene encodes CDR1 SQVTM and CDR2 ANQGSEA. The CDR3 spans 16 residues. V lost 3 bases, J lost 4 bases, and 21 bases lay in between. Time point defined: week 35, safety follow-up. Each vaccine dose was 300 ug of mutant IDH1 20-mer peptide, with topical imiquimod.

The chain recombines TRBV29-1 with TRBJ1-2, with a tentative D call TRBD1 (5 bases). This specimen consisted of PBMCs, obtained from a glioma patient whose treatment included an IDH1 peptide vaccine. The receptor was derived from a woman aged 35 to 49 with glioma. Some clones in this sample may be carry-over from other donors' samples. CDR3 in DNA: TGCAGCGTTGAGGGGCTCCCGCATCCAGCCTCCTATGGCTACACCTTC. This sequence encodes CSVEGLPHPASYGYTF.